This T cell receptor beta chain was sequenced in a study of CD8 T cells in Susac syndrome. Across the study: Patients with Susac syndrome were therapy-naive, on corticosteroids, or on intravenous immunoglobulin alone at blood draw.

RNA in amounts of roughly 0.5 to 1 ug was reverse transcribed with random hexamers. Multiplex PCR with immunoSEQ amplified the TCR beta CDR3 across 54 Vbeta and 13 Jbeta. TCRdb processed the immunoSEQ multiplex PCR reads anew with MiXCR; each CDR3 protein has one entry. There are 75,000 or so distinct CDR3 sequences in the sample; around 94% occur only once, and 0.85% to 1% lies in the top ten. CDR1 GTSNPN and CDR2 SVGIG come from the germline V gene (reference sequence). Losses at the gene ends were 1 base for V and 4 bases for J; bases not matched to a gene: 8. The CDR3 is 16 residues long. This clonotype was sampled from a human donor with Susac syndrome. The genes are TRBV30 and TRBJ2-1; the match to TRBD2 covers 9 bases. Sequencing was done on a sample of CD8+ T cells from PBMCs. CDR3 region: CAWSDMQTSGYNEQFF. The DNA for the CDR3 is TGTGCCTGGAGTGATATGCAGACTAGCGGATACAATGAGCAGTTCTTC.